The 29 T cell receptor beta chains listed next were all sequenced from one sample in a study of shared clonotypes between healthy human individuals. This table comes from immunoSEQ multiplex PCR, and its TCRdb copy is limited to in-frame clones, with some not included. The sample includes about 1.1 million clones, approximately 80% seen only once; the top ten take approximately 0.5%. The sample comprised memory CD4+ T cells from PBMCs. As to subset: CD45RA-negative fraction. These receptors were obtained from a man younger than 35 in good health. Some clones in this sample may be carry-over from other donors' samples.

The rearrangement joins TRBV14 to TRBJ1-2, with 8 bases aligning to TRBD1. Germline V lookup: CDR1 SGHDN, CDR2 FVKESK. The CDR3 is 14 amino acids. Losses at the gene ends were 4 bases for V and 6 bases for J; bases not matched to a gene: 7. CDR3 sequence (DNA): TGTGCCAGCAGCCGATTTACAGGGGGGAATGGCTACACCTTC. It is translated as CASSRFTGGNGYTF. Full variable domain (outside the CDR3, taken from reference TRBV14 and TRBJ1-2): EAGVTQFPSHSVIEKGQTVTLRCDPISGHDNLYWYRRVMGKEIKFLLHFVKESKQDESGMPNNRFLAERTGGTYSTLKVQPAELEDSGVYFCASSRFTGGNGYTFGSGTRLTVV.

There are a few counts of this clone. The same CDR3 also results from other DNA sequences found in this sample. This rearrangement joins TRBV5-5 to TRBJ1-4; D unclear. Trimming removed 0 bases from V and 8 bases from J, with 8 bases in between. Germline CDR1 and CDR2: SGHKS and YYEKEE (reference sequence). The CDR3 runs 13 residues. The CDR3: CASSLGAGEKLFF. CDR3 bases: TGTGCCAGCAGCTTGGGCGCGGGAGAAAAACTGTTTTTT.

The chain links TRBV27 to TRBJ2-1, with D unresolved. CDR1 and CDR2 from the germline V gene are MNHEY and SMNVEV (reference sequence). V was trimmed by 4 bases and J by 3 bases, leaving 16 bases between them. This CDR3 has 16 residues. CDR3 residues: CASSWSGVLNYNEQFF. CDR3 nucleotides: TGTGCCAGCAGTTGGAGTGGGGTTCTTAACTACAATGAGCAGTTCTTC.

The CDR3 sequence: CASSLYQGAHYGYTF. The CDR3 DNA reads as TGTGCCAGCAGTCTATATCAGGGAGCGCACTATGGCTACACCTTC. The rearrangement uses TRBV27 and TRBJ1-2, with D possibly being TRBD1 (5 bases). The germline V and J ends were trimmed by 5 bases and 3 bases, with 16 bases remaining between them. CDR3 size: 15 residues. CDR1 MNHEY and CDR2 SMNVEV come from the germline V gene (reference sequence).

J is TRBJ2-3 and V is TRBV29-1, with D unresolved. This CDR3 contains 12 residues. Per germline, CDR1 SQVTM and CDR2 ANQGSEA. V was clipped by 7 bases and J by 2 bases, with 10 bases between them. The CDR3 region has the DNA TGCAGCGCTCGGGTAATCACAGATACGCAGTATTTT. Its translation: CSARVITDTQYF.

CDR3 sequence reads: CASSFSGQETQYF. For the CDR3, the DNA is TGTGCCAGCAGCTTCTCAGGACAAGAGACCCAGTACTTC. The gene calls are TRBV11-2 and TRBJ2-5; D call uncertain. Germline V CDR1 and CDR2: SGHAT, FQNNGV. The CDR3 length is 13 residues. Trimming cost V 3 bases and J 2 bases, with 7 bases left between them.

This clone appeared once. The chain has TRBV5-4 and TRBJ1-1; maybe TRBD1 (6 bases). V gave up 4 bases and J gave up 5 bases, with 18 bases separating them. The CDR3 is 15 amino acids. Germline lookup yields CDR1 SGHNT and CDR2 YYREEE (reference sequence). The CDR3 is CASSGKRGVWTEAFF. The CDR3 DNA is TGTGCCAGCAGCGGAAAAAGGGGGGTCTGGACTGAAGCTTTCTTT.

This chain joins TRBV29-1 and TRBJ2-7; no definite D call. V lost 7 bases and J lost 2, with 15 bases in between. Germline assignment: CDR1 SQVTM and CDR2 ANQGSEA. This CDR3 has 13 residues. The CDR3, as DNA: TGCAGCGCCGGTTCGGGTGCGGCCTACGAGCAGTACTTC. Encoded protein: CSAGSGAAYEQYF.

V is TRBV6-5 and J is TRBJ1-1, with D possibly TRBD1 on 6 matching bases. V lost 5 bases, J lost 2 bases, and 12 bases lay in between. Per the germline V gene, CDR1 is MNHEY and CDR2 is SVGAGI. CDR3 size: 14 residues. As DNA, the CDR3 is TGTGCCAGCAGTCCATCGGGACACAACACTGAAGCTTTCTTT. Amino acid sequence: CASSPSGHNTEAFF.

This clone has only a few counts. This rearrangement joins TRBV30 to TRBJ1-5; weak D call: TRBD1 (5 bases). The CDR3 covers 13 residues. Germline-derived CDR1 and CDR2 are GTSNPN and SVGIG (reference sequence). V lost 1 base to trimming and J lost 5 bases, with 9 bases between them. The chain's CDR3 is CAWSDGAYQPQHF. DNA of the CDR3: TGTGCCTGGAGTGACGGGGCTTATCAGCCCCAGCATTTT.

V and J are TRBV28 and TRBJ2-2; D is unclear. CDR1 is MDHEN, CDR2 SYDVKM, per germline. The CDR3 runs 13 residues. Trimming cost V 6 bases and J 4 bases, with 9 bases left between them. As DNA, the CDR3 is TGTGCCAGCAGACCGGGTGGCACCGGGGAGCTGTTTTTT. Residues: CASRPGGTGELFF.

The J gene is TRBJ2-7, the V gene TRBV7-2, with 8 bases that match TRBD1. This CDR3 is 13 amino acids long. Germline V gene lookup returns CDR1 SGHTA and CDR2 FQGNSA. V was pared by 3 bases and J by 7 bases, with 5 bases of the junction left unmatched. CDR3 in DNA: TGTGCCAGCAGCTTGGGACAGGAAAGGGAGCAGTACTTC. This codes for CASSLGQEREQYF.

This clone was observed once. This CDR3 reads CASSRGGVAGATLNYGYTF. The CDR3 coding sequence is TGTGCCAGTAGCCGAGGGGGGGTGGCAGGGGCCACCTTGAACTATGGCTACACCTTC. The chain joins TRBV19 to TRBJ1-2; possible D gene TRBD1, 6 bases. The CDR3 is 19 residues long. The V end was cut by 6 bases, the J end by 2 bases, with 28 bases between. The germline gives CDR1 LNHDA, CDR2 SQIVND (reference sequence). The full variable domain, its missing parts supplied by reference TRBV19 and TRBJ1-2, is DGGITQSPKYLFRKEGQNVTLSCEQNLNHDAMYWYRQDPGQGLRLIYYSQIVNDFQKGDIAEGYSVSREKKESFPLTVTSAQKNPTAFYLCASSRGGVAGATLNYGYTFGSGTRLTVV.

The chain links TRBV7-9 to TRBJ2-5, with a weak D call TRBD1 (6 bases). Trimming removed 5 bases from V and 4 bases from J, with 17 bases in between. Germline assignment: CDR1 SEHNR and CDR2 FQNEAQ (reference sequence). The CDR3 spans 15 residues. For the CDR3, the DNA is TGTGCCAGCAGCCAGGGGACCGCCGAAGGAGAGACCCAGTACTTC. Amino acid sequence: CASSQGTAEGETQYF.

The chain combines TRBV6-1 with TRBJ2-3; maybe TRBD2 (5 bases). Trimming took off 7 bases at V and 5 bases at J, with 13 bases between the two ends. The CDR3 has 13 residues. Germline CDR1 reads MNHNS; CDR2 reads SASEGT. CDR3 in DNA: TGTGCCAGCATCGCGGGTGGCAGAGATACGCAGTATTTT. It is translated as CASIAGGRDTQYF.

V is TRBV11-1 and J is TRBJ2-7, with 10 bases identical to TRBD2. The germline CDR1 and CDR2 sequences are SGHAT and FQDESV (reference sequence). The CDR3 contains 15 residues. The V and J ends lost 2 bases and 3 bases, in that order; junction bases with no gene match: 4. The DNA of the CDR3 is TGTGCCAGCAGCTTAACTAGCGGGAAAAGCTACGAGCAGTACTTC. This gives the protein CASSLTSGKSYEQYF.

This clone was seen once. The chain combines TRBV5-1 with TRBJ1-1, with 7 bases lining up with TRBD1. The germline gives CDR1 SGHRS, CDR2 YFSETQ. CDR3 length: 15 residues. The ends lost 0 bases at V and 2 bases at J; junction bases unmatched: 4. DNA of the CDR3: TGCGCCAGCAGCTTGGAGGGGGCTACAAACACTGAAGCTTTCTTT. Amino acids: CASSLEGATNTEAFF.

The CDR3 spells CASSLKGYEQYF. In nucleotides, the CDR3 is TGTGCCAGCAGCTTAAAGGGCTACGAGCAGTACTTC. The chain links TRBV7-9 to TRBJ2-7, with D hard to call. There are 12 residues in the CDR3. Germline values: CDR1 SEHNR, CDR2 FQNEAQ (reference sequence). The V end was cut by 2 bases, the J end by 3 bases, with 5 bases between.

In this sample, this clone turned up a few times. V gene TRBV6-5 combines with J gene TRBJ1-1, with D uncertain. The CDR3 runs 14 residues. V was clipped by 5 bases and J by 1 base, with 11 bases between them. Germline CDR1 MNHEY, CDR2 SVGAGI. The CDR3 region is CASSRTGENTEAFF. In nucleotides, the CDR3 is TGTGCCAGCAGTCGCACCGGGGAGAACACTGAAGCTTTCTTT.

This clone was seen more than once but under ten times. The V gene is TRBV9, the J gene TRBJ2-1; the match to TRBD2 covers 14 bases. The V segment lost 3 bases and the J segment 6 bases; nucleotides outside the gene matches: 11. The CDR3 sequence is 18 residues long. Germline CDR1 is SGDLS and CDR2 is YYNGEE. This CDR3 reads CASSATTSGRAGSNEQFF. The DNA of the CDR3 is TGTGCCAGCAGCGCCACGACTAGCGGGAGGGCCGGTAGCAATGAGCAGTTCTTC.

The gene calls are TRBV19 and TRBJ2-7; tentative D call: TRBD2 (6 bases). This CDR3 has 14 amino acids. Germline V gene sequence: CDR1 LNHDA, CDR2 SQIVND (reference sequence). The germline V and J ends were trimmed by 3 bases and 3 bases, with 12 bases remaining between them. The CDR3 loop is CASSIGLASYEQYF. DNA of the CDR3: TGTGCCAGTAGTATTGGCCTAGCGAGCTACGAGCAGTACTTC.

The chain is built from TRBV4-3 and TRBJ2-5; TRBD2 is a possible D gene (5 bases). The CDR3 covers 17 residues. The V gene's germline CDR1 is LGHNA and CDR2 YSLEER. Trimming cost V 0 bases and J 5 bases, with 19 bases left between them. The CDR3 here is CASSQDISTARRETQYF. The CDR3 nucleotides are TGCGCCAGCAGCCAAGATATTTCGACCGCCCGGAGGGAGACCCAGTACTTC.

The gene calls are TRBV5-1 and TRBJ1-3; 8 nucleotides align to TRBD1. The V gene end was trimmed by 4 bases and the J gene end by 2 bases; junction bases not matched to a gene: 17. Germline V CDR1 and CDR2: SGHRS, YFSETQ. This CDR3 has 19 amino acids. The CDR3 is CASSPGQAFITLAGNTIYF. The CDR3 DNA is TGCGCCAGCAGCCCGGGACAGGCGTTTATCACTTTAGCTGGAAACACCATATATTTT.

This chain links TRBV18 with TRBJ2-4, with a weak D call TRBD1 (5 bases). CDR1 is KGHSH and CDR2 is LQKENI in the germline V gene. Trimming removed 0 bases from V and 0 bases from J, with 9 bases in between. This CDR3 comprises 16 residues. This chain's CDR3 is CASSPPTAQAKNIQYF. The CDR3 nucleotides read TGTGCCAGCTCACCACCGACAGCCCAAGCCAAAAACATTCAGTACTTC.

The table lists this clone with many counts. The chain couples TRBV5-4 to TRBJ2-3, with 15 bases lining up with TRBD2. V shed 4 bases and J 4 bases; nucleotides not matched to a gene: 4. The CDR3 extends over 16 amino acids. Germline V gene data show CDR1 as SGHNT and CDR2 as YYREEE (reference sequence). In nucleotides, the CDR3 is TGTGCCAGCAGCACGGGGACTAGCGGGAGGTCAGATACGCAGTATTTT. Translating gives CASSTGTSGRSDTQYF. The full variable domain, in which reference TRBV5-4 and TRBJ2-3 provide the parts outside the CDR3, is ETGVTQSPTHLIKTRGQQVTLRCSSQSGHNTVSWYQQALGQGPQFIFQYYREEENGRGNFPPRFSGLQFPNYSSELNVNALELDDSALYLCASSTGTSGRSDTQYFGPGTRLTVL.

This clone was observed a few times. V is TRBV7-3 and J is TRBJ2-5, with TRBD2 identical over 7 bases. Germline lookup yields CDR1 SGHTA and CDR2 FQGTGA. The trim removed 3 bases at V and 5 bases at J, leaving 3 bases unmatched. The CDR3 consists of 13 residues. CDR3: CASSLGTTETQYF. DNA of the CDR3: TGTGCCAGCAGCTTGGGGACTACTGAGACCCAGTACTTC.

The chain combines TRBV6-1 with TRBJ2-3, with TRBD2 as a possible D gene (5 bases). Per germline, CDR1 MNHNS and CDR2 SASEGT. Trimming cost V 3 bases and J 4 bases, with 17 bases left between them. The CDR3 loop spans 16 amino acids. CDR3 DNA: TGTGCCAGCAGTGATTTCCGGACTCTGGGAGCAGATACGCAGTATTTT. Amino acid sequence: CASSDFRTLGADTQYF.

This chain uses TRBV5-1 with TRBJ1-1; D is unclear. Trimming removed 9 bases from V and 4 bases from J, with 22 bases in between. The CDR3 covers 15 residues. Germline V gene sequence: CDR1 SGHRS, CDR2 YFSETQ. Here the CDR3 DNA reads TGCGCCACCTCGAGGGATACCTCGGGGAGCACTGAAGCTTTCTTT. Translated, it gives CATSRDTSGSTEAFF.

The rearrangement uses TRBV7-3 and TRBJ2-3, with TRBD1 matching over 9 bases. In germline, CDR1 is SGHTA, CDR2 FQGTGA. The CDR3 has 13 amino acids. V was clipped by 5 bases and J by 9 bases; unmatched bases: 6. CDR3 protein: CASSEPGQGTQYF. CDR3 bases: TGTGCCAGCAGCGAGCCGGGACAGGGCACGCAGTATTTT.